The 22 T cell receptor beta chains reported below all come from one sample, sequenced in a study of T cells expressing NK-cell markers. Using the 5' RACE reads, TCRdb records one entry per CDR3 protein without DNA. The repertoire table contains about 400,000 distinct CDR3 sequences. The sample comprised blood T cells: a sorted CD56 or NKG2C T cell subset, CD4+ or CD8+ T cells, or bulk PBMC T cells (not recorded which). All receptors come from a woman between 50 and 59 years old in good health.

This chain links TRBV11-3 with TRBJ2-1; TCRdb's D gene call, TRBD2, goes unchecked for lack of DNA. This CDR3 has 13 amino acids. Germline CDR1 SGHNT, CDR2 YENEEA. CDR3 sequence: CASSWDLDNEQFF.

The chain is built from TRBV10-1 and TRBJ2-3; no DNA is available, so the TRBD2 call from TCRdb remains unchecked. Germline V gene sequence: CDR1 WNHNN, CDR2 SYGVQD (reference sequence). The CDR3 runs to 15 residues. CDR3 loop: CASSQLAGEVDTQYF.

The chain has TRBV20-1 and TRBJ2-2; checking the TCRdb D call of TRBD1 is not possible without DNA. CDR3 length: 13 residues. Germline CDR1 is DFQATT and CDR2 is SNEGSKA (reference sequence). This chain's CDR3 is CSARRGEGGELFF.

The chain combines TRBV7-9 with TRBJ1-4. The CDR3 runs to 12 residues. Germline lookup yields CDR1 SEHNR and CDR2 FQNEAQ (reference sequence). The CDR3 protein is CASSLVNRKLFF. The full variable domain, its missing parts supplied by reference TRBV7-9 and TRBJ1-4, is DTGVSQNPRHKITKRGQNVTFRCDPISEHNRLYWYRQTLGQGPEFLTYFQNEAQLEKSRLLSDRFSAERPKGSFSTLEIQRTEQGDSAMYLCASSLVNRKLFFGSGTQLSVL.

The chain couples TRBV12-3 or TRBV12-4 to TRBJ2-1. The CDR3 is 15 residues long. The chain's CDR3 is CASWRSTSSYNEQFF.

The chain couples TRBV29-1 to TRBJ2-1; TCRdb lists TRBD1, though no DNA is available to test this call. The CDR3 covers 14 residues. Germline V gives CDR1 SQVTM, CDR2 ANQGSEA. The CDR3 protein is CSITGTGNYNEQFF.

The chain links TRBV9 to TRBJ2-1. This CDR3 has 16 amino acids. In germline, CDR1 is SGDLS, CDR2 YYNGEE. CDR3 sequence reads: CASSVAIGLSYNEQFF.

V usage is TRBV24-1 and J usage is TRBJ1-5; TCRdb lists TRBD1, though no DNA is available to test this call. This CDR3 contains 15 residues. Germline V CDR1 and CDR2: KGHDR, SFDVKD. CDR3 in amino acids: CATSDPTGVDQPQHF.

The gene calls are TRBV5-4 and TRBJ2-7. Germline assignment: CDR1 SGHNT and CDR2 YYREEE (reference sequence). The CDR3 contains 15 residues. The CDR3 loop is CASSLSPKPSYEQYF.

V gene TRBV4-1 combines with J gene TRBJ2-3. Germline V gene sequence: CDR1 MGHRA, CDR2 YSYEKL. The CDR3 is 14 amino acids. This CDR3 is CASSQVKGTDTQYF.

The chain is built from TRBV5-1 and TRBJ2-7. CDR3 length equals 15 residues. Per germline, CDR1 SGHRS and CDR2 YFSETQ. This CDR3 reads CASSLGGSSSYEQYF.

The J gene is TRBJ2-7, the V gene TRBV7-9; TCRdb indicates TRBD1, and absent DNA this call remains unverified. Germline V lookup: CDR1 SEHNR, CDR2 FQNEAQ (reference sequence). CDR3 length: 15 amino acids. CDR3 amino acids: CASSFGQGDSYEQYF.

The chain carries TRBV7-9 and TRBJ1-5; there is no DNA to check the TCRdb D call of TRBD1. This CDR3 spans 15 amino acids. Germline CDR1 SEHNR, CDR2 FQNEAQ (reference sequence). The CDR3 region is CASSPQGAPNQPQHF.

The chain is built from TRBV3-1 and TRBJ2-3. Germline CDR1 and CDR2: LGHDT and YNNKEL (reference sequence). This CDR3 region has 13 residues. The CDR3 loop reads CASSQYFSDTQYF.

The V call is TRBV29-1, the J call TRBJ2-1; no DNA is available, so the TRBD2 call from TCRdb remains unchecked. Germline CDR1 is SQVTM and CDR2 is ANQGSEA. The CDR3 loop spans 13 amino acids. The CDR3 region is CSLLGLSYNEQFF.

This chain joins TRBV2 and TRBJ1-1; without DNA, the TCRdb call of TRBD1 cannot be checked. Per the germline V gene, CDR1 is SNHLY and CDR2 is FYNNEI. The CDR3 spans 15 residues. The CDR3 sequence: CASNTDSARGTEAFF.

The V call is TRBV15, the J call TRBJ2-7. The germline V gene encodes CDR1 LNHNV and CDR2 YYDKDF (reference sequence). The CDR3 extends over 18 amino acids. The CDR3 loop reads CATSREVRSRGRHYEQYF.

V and J are TRBV10-3 and TRBJ2-1; TCRdb indicates TRBD1, and absent DNA this call remains unverified. Germline CDR1 reads ENHRY; CDR2 reads SYGVKD. The CDR3 length is 12 residues. The CDR3 protein is CAISSTGSWQFF.

V is TRBV20-1 and J is TRBJ2-1; TCRdb returns TRBD1, unconfirmable since there is no DNA. CDR1 is DFQATT and CDR2 is SNEGSKA in the germline V gene (reference sequence). The length of the CDR3 is 15 residues. The CDR3 protein is CSARDFRGRSDEQFF.

The chain has TRBV4-1 and TRBJ2-7; without DNA, the TCRdb call of TRBD2 cannot be checked. The germline V gene encodes CDR1 MGHRA and CDR2 YSYEKL. The CDR3 runs 17 residues. The CDR3 protein is CASSQRLAGAEADEQYF.

This chain joins TRBV12-3 or TRBV12-4 and TRBJ2-7; TCRdb's D gene call, TRBD2, goes unchecked for lack of DNA. CDR3 size: 14 residues. Here the CDR3 reads CASSVRLGVGEQYF.

The chain employs TRBV27 and TRBJ2-1; the D call of TRBD1 rests on TCRdb alone, since no DNA is present to check it. The CDR3 has 15 residues. The germline gives CDR1 MNHEY, CDR2 SMNVEV (reference sequence). The CDR3 sequence is CASSTMGQTYNEQFF.